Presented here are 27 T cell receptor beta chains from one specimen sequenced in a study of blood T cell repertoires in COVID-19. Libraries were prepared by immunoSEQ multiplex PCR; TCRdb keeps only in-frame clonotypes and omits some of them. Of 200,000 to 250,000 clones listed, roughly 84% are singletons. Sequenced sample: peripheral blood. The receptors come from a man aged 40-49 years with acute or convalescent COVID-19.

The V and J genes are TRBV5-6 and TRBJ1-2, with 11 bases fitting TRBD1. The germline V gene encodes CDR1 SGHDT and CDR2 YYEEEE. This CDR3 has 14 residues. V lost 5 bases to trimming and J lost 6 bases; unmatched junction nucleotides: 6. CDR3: CASSPDRGHDGYTF. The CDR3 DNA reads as TGTGCCAGCAGTCCGGACAGGGGGCATGATGGCTACACCTTC.

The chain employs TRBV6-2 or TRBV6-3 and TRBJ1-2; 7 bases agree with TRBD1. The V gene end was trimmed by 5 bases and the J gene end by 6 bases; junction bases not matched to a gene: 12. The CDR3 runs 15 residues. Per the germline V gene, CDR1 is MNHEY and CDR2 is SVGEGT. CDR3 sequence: CASSPRQGSIDGYTF. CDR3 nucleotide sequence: TGTGCCAGCAGTCCAAGACAGGGTTCTATTGATGGCTACACCTTC.

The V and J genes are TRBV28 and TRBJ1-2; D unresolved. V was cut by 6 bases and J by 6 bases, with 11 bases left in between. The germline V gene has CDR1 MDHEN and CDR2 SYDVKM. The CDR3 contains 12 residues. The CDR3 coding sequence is TGTGCCAGCAGAAGTGGTACGGATGGCTACACCTTC. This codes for CASRSGTDGYTF.

CDR3 amino acids: CASSPDRLYGYTF. In nucleotides, the CDR3 is TGTGCCAGCAGCCCGGACAGACTCTATGGCTACACCTTC. The V and J genes are TRBV5-4 and TRBJ1-2; D is perhaps TRBD1 (6 bases). From germline, CDR1 is SGHNT and CDR2 YYREEE (reference sequence). The CDR3 is made up of 13 amino acids. V was cut by 4 bases and J by 4 bases, with 11 bases left in between.

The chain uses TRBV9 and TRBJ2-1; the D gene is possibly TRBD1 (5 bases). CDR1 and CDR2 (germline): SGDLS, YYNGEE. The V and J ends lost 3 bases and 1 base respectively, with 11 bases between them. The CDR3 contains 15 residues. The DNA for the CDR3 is TGTGCCAGCAGCGCCACAGGTGATTCCTACAATGAGCAGTTCTTC. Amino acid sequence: CASSATGDSYNEQFF.

In nucleotides, the CDR3 is TGTGCCAGTGGGACTCCGTACAATGAGCAGTTCTTC. Translating it yields CASGTPYNEQFF. The chain combines TRBV6-6 with TRBJ2-1; D is perhaps TRBD2 (6 bases). The CDR3 totals 12 residues. The V and J ends lost 9 bases and 4 bases respectively, with 10 bases between them. Germline CDR1 reads MNHNY; CDR2 reads SVGAGI (reference sequence).

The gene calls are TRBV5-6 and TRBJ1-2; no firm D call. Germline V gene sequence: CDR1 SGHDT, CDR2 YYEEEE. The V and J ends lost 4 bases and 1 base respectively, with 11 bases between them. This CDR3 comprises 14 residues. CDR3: CASSPPADNYGYTF. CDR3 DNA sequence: TGTGCCAGCAGCCCGCCGGCGGATAACTATGGCTACACCTTC.

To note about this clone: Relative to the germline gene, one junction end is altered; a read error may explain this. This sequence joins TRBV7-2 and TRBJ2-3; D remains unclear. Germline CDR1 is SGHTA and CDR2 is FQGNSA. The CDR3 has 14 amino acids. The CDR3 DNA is TGTGCCAGCAGCTTATACCACGCCACAAATACGCAGTATTTT. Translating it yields CASSLYHATNTQYF.

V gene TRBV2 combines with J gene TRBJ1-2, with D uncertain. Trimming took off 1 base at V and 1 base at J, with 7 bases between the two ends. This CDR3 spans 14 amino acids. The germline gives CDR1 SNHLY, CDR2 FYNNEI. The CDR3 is CASSEDRGNYGYTF. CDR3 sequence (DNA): TGTGCCAGCAGTGAAGATCGGGGTAACTATGGCTACACCTTC.

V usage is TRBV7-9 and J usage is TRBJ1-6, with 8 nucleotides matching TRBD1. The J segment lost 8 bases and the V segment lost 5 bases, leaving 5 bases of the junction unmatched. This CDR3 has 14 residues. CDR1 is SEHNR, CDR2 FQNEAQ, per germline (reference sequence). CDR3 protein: CASSVGTGHSPLHF. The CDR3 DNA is TGTGCCAGCAGCGTCGGGACAGGTCATTCACCCCTCCACTTT.

The CDR3 spells CASSGPGRPGELFF. The CDR3 coding sequence is TGTGCCAGCAGCGGGCCAGGGAGGCCCGGGGAGCTGTTTTTT. The chain joins TRBV9 to TRBJ2-2; D is perhaps TRBD2 (6 bases). Germline values: CDR1 SGDLS, CDR2 YYNGEE. The CDR3 is 14 residues long. The ends were cut back, 3 bases at V and 6 bases at J, with 12 bases in the middle.

The CDR3 sequence is CASSISSGTTLNEQFF. The CDR3 bases are TGTGCCAGCAGCATTTCCTCCGGGACTACGCTTAATGAGCAGTTCTTC. The gene calls are TRBV9 and TRBJ2-1, with 7 positions matching TRBD2. V gave up 4 bases and J gave up 7 bases; unmatched junction bases: 14. The V gene's germline CDR1 is SGDLS and CDR2 YYNGEE. This CDR3 contains 16 residues.

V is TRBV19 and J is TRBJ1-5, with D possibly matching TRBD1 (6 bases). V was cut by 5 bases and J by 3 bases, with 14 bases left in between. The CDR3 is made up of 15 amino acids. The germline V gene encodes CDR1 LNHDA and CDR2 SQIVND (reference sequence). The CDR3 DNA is TGTGCCAGTAGTCCCGGACAGTATCTCAATCAGCCCCAGCATTTT. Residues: CASSPGQYLNQPQHF.

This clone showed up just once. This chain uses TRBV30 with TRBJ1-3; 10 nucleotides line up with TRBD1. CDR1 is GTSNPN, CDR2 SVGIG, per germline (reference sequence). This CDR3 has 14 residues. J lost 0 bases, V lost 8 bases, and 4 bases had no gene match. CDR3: CAGTGDSSGNTIYF. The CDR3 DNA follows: TGTGCCGGGACAGGGGATAGCTCTGGAAACACCATATATTTT.

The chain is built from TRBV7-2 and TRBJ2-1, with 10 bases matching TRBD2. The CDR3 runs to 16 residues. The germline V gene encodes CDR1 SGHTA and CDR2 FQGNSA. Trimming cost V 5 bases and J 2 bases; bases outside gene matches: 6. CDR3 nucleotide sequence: TGTGCCAGCAGCACAGGAGCGGGGGGGCCCTACAATGAGCAGTTCTTC. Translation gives CASSTGAGGPYNEQFF.

The CDR3 region is CAWSDSSTIYNEQFF. The DNA for the CDR3 is TGTGCCTGGAGTGATAGCTCCACGATTTACAATGAGCAGTTCTTC. This chain links TRBV30 with TRBJ2-1; no definite D call. The germline CDR1 and CDR2 sequences are GTSNPN and SVGIG (reference sequence). CDR3 size: 15 residues. Trimming removed 1 base at V and 4 bases at J, with 14 bases between.

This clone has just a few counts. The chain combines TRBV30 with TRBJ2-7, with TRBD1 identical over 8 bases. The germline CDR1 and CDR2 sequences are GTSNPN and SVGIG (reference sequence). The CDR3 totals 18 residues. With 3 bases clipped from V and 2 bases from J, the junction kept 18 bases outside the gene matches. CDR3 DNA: TGTGCCTGGAGACCCCATGACAGGGGACCAACCTCCACCTACGAGCAGTACTTC. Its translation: CAWRPHDRGPTSTYEQYF.

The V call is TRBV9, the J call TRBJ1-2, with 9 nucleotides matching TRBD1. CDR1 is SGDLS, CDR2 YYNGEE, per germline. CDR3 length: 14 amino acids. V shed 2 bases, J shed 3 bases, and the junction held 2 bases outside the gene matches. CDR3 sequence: CASSVTGGYYGYTF. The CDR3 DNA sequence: TGTGCCAGCAGCGTCACAGGGGGCTACTATGGCTACACCTTC.

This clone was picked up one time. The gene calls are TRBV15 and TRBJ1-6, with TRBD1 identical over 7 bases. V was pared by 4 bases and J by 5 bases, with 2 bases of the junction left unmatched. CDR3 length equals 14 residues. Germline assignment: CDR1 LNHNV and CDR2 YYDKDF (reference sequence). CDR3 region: CATSIGQDNSPLHF. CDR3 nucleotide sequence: TGTGCCACCAGCATAGGACAGGATAATTCACCCCTCCACTTT.

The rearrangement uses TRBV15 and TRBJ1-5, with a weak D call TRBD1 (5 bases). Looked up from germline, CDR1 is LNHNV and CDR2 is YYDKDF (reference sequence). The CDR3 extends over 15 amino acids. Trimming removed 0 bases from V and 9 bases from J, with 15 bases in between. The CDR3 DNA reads TGTGCCACCAGCAGAGACGGGACGGGAGGGAGGCCCCAGCATTTT. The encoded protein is CATSRDGTGGRPQHF.

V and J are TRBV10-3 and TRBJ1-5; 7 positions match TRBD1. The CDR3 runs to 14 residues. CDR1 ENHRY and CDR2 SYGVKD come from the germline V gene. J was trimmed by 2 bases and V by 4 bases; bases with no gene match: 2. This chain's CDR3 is CAISGQGGNQPQHF. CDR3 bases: TGTGCCATCAGTGGACAGGGCGGCAATCAGCCCCAGCATTTT.

CDR3 coding DNA: TGTGCCAGCAGTCCCGACAGGGTGAGGGATGAGCAGTTCTTC. Translating it yields CASSPDRVRDEQFF. The rearrangement uses TRBV6-5 and TRBJ2-1; TRBD1 matches at 7 bases. With 5 bases clipped from V and 8 bases from J, the junction kept 9 bases outside the gene matches. From germline, CDR1 is MNHEY and CDR2 SVGAGI. The CDR3 consists of 14 residues.

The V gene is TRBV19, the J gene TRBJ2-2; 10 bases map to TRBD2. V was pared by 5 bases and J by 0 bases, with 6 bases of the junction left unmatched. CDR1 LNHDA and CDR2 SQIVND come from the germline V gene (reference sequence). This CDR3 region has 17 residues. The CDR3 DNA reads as TGTGCCAGTAGTTTACAGCGGGGGGGAGCGAACACCGGGGAGCTGTTTTTT. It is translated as CASSLQRGGANTGELFF.

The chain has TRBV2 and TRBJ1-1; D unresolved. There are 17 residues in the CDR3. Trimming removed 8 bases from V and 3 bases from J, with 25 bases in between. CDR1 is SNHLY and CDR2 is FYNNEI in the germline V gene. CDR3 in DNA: TGTGCCAGCGTCCGGTCACAGCGGATCGGATCGTACACTGAAGCTTTCTTT. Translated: CASVRSQRIGSYTEAFF.

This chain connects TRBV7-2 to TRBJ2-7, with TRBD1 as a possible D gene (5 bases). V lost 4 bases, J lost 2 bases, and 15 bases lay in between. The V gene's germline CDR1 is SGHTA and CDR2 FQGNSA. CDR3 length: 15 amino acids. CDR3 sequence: CASSWLTTAPYEQYF. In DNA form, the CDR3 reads TGTGCCAGCAGCTGGCTAACGACAGCGCCCTACGAGCAGTACTTC. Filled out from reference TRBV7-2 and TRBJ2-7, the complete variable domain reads GAGVSQSPSNKVTEKGKDVELRCDPISGHTALYWYRQSLGQGLEFLIYFQGNSAPDKSGLPSDRFSAERTGGSVSTLTIQRTQQEDSAVYLCASSWLTTAPYEQYFGPGTRLTVT.

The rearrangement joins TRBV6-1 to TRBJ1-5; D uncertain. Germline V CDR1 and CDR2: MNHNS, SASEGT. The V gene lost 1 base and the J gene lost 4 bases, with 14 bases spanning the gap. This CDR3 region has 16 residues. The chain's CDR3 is CASSEVGGVWNQPQHF. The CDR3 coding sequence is TGTGCCAGCAGTGAAGTTGGAGGCGTATGGAATCAGCCCCAGCATTTT.

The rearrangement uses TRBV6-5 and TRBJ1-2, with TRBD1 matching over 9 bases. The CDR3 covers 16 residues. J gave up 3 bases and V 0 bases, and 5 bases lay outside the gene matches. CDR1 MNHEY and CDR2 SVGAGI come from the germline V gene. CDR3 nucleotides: TGTGCCAGCAGTTACTCAACAGGGGGCGGTCACTATGGCTACACCTTC. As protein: CASSYSTGGGHYGYTF.